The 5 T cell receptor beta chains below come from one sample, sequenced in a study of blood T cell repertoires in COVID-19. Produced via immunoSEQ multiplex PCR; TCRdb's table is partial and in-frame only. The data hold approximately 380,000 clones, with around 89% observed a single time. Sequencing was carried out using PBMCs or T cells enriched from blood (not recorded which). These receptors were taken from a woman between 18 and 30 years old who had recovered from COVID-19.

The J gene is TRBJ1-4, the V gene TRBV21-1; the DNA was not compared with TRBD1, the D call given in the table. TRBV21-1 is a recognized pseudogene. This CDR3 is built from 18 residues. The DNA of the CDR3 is TGTGCCAGCAGCAAAGCTTTGACAGGGGAGTCCCTTAATGAAAAACTGTTTTTT. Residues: CASSKALTGESLNEKLFF.

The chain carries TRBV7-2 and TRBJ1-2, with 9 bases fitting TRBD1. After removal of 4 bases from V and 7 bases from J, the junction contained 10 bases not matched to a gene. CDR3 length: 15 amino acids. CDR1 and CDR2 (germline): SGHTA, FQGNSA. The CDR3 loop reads CASSWVTGQGSGYTF. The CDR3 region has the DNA TGTGCCAGCAGCTGGGTGACGGGACAGGGATCTGGCTACACCTTC.

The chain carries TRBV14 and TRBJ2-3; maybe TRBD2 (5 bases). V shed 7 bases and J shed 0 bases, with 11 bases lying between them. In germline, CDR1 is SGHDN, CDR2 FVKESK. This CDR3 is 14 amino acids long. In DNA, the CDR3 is TGTGCCAGCACCCGGACGGGGAGCACAGATACGCAGTATTTT. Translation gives CASTRTGSTDTQYF.

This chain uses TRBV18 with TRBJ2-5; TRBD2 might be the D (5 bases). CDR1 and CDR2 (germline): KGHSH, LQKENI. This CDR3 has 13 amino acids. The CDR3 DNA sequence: TGTGTGGGAGCACCACCAGACCAAGAGACCCAGTACTTC. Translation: CVGAPPDQETQYF.

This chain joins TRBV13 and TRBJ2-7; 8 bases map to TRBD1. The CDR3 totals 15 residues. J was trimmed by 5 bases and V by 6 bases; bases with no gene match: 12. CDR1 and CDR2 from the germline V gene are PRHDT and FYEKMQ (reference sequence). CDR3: CASSWTGTGIHEQYF. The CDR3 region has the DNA TGTGCCAGCAGTTGGACCGGGACAGGAATCCACGAGCAGTACTTC.